This T cell receptor beta chain was captured by sequencing in a study of Graves' ophthalmopathy and Graves' hyperthyroidism. Across the whole study: There was a collection of peripheral blood at initial diagnosis, before any treatment. Notes on the study in general: Blood contained most expanded thyroid clonotypes exceeding 0.001 frequency.

RNA served as the template for amplifying TCR beta CDR3 regions. RT-PCR with HTBI primers came first, then second-round multiplex PCR. TCRdb recomputed calls from the multiplex PCR reads with MiXCR, one row per CDR3 protein. Of a few hundred thousand distinct CDR3 sequences detected, approximately 15% appear once; the ten largest clones hold roughly 7%. This clonotype was seen repeatedly, ten times or more. The target antigen is unknown. With V trimmed by 2 bases and J by 3 bases, 8 bases remained unmatched. CDR1 is SGHTA, CDR2 FQGNSA, per germline. This CDR3 is 16 amino acids long. This sequence joins TRBV7-2 and TRBJ1-1; 8 bases map to TRBD1. The clonotype comes from a woman aged 18 to 35 with stable Graves' hyperthyroidism. The sample consisted of peripheral blood. DNA for the CDR3: TGTGCCAGCAGCTTAAGGACAGGGCCTCCTCACACTGAAGCTTTCTTT. Translating it yields CASSLRTGPPHTEAFF.